This T cell receptor (beta chain) appears in the sequencing data of a study of blood T cell repertoires in COVID-19. Study context: Italy, Spain and the United States were the sources of the convalescent and acute COVID-19 samples. Nucleic acid was either cDNA or gDNA, and it came from T cells, B-cell-depleted T cells, or PBMCs.

Original data processing: Reference gene primer amplification yielded estimated nucleated cell counts. Data came from immunoSEQ multiplex PCR; TCRdb stores just in-frame clones and leaves some out. Clone size and V and J calls were adopted from that table, with D and trimming inferred from the DNA. This sample yields 60,000 to 80,000 clones, of which roughly 84% are seen a single time; 7.5% to 10% belongs to the top ten. V lost 5 bases, J lost 2 bases, and 7 bases lay in between. The CDR3 is made up of 12 amino acids. Germline lookup yields CDR1 SGHDT and CDR2 YYEEEE. The V and J genes are TRBV5-6 and TRBJ2-5, with a tentative D call TRBD1 (5 bases). The sample was peripheral blood. This TCR was sampled from a man aged 50 or older with active COVID-19. CDR3 amino acids: CASRRQQETQYF. CDR3 nucleotide sequence: TGTGCCAGCAGACGACAGCAAGAGACCCAGTACTTC.